The rows below give T cell receptor beta chains drawn from one sample of a study of blood T cells in healthy people across ages. TCRdb reprocessed the 5' RACE reads via MiXCR and lists one record per CDR3 protein. The sample lists around 1,800,000 distinct CDR3 sequences, about two fifths occurring once. Specimen: blood. Receptors were obtained from a human donor in good health. Both conserved end residues are part of each CDR3. Some rows mark clone size as missing; the rest say once, few, many or name a class of expanded clone.

clone size: NA; CDR3 length: 14; V gene: TRBV15; CDR3 protein: CATSRVTGGYGYTF
clone size: NA; CDR3 length: 13; V gene: TRBV4-3; CDR3 protein: CASSHQRQDGQYF
clone size: few; CDR3 length: 16; V gene: TRBV15; CDR3 protein: CATSREESGVGNEQFF
clone size: NA; CDR3 length: 16; V gene: TRBV2; CDR3 protein: CASSDLGRVYQETQYF
clone size: NA; CDR3 length: 14; V gene: TRBV7-9; CDR3 protein: CAPRGPSGANVLTF
clone size: few; CDR3 length: 15; V gene: TRBV7-2; CDR3 protein: CASSLEVRRGQPQHF
clone size: few; CDR3 length: 16; V gene: TRBV7-2; CDR3 protein: CASSLGPGSSGNTIYF
clone size: NA; CDR3 length: 17; V gene: TRBV2; CDR3 protein: CASSDEGPLGSYNEQFF
clone size: few; CDR3 length: 13; V gene: TRBV7-2; CDR3 protein: CASSFVPGDEQYF
clone size: few; CDR3 length: 14; V gene: TRBV20-1; CDR3 protein: CSARVDPSTDTQYF
clone size: NA; CDR3 length: 15; V gene: TRBV9; CDR3 protein: CASSEGQGKDQPQHF
clone size: NA; CDR3 length: 14; V gene: TRBV6-5; CDR3 protein: CASSYNDWVTEAFF
clone size: few; CDR3 length: 15; V gene: TRBV25-1; CDR3 protein: CASSEYFPPNNEQFF
clone size: NA; CDR3 length: 13; V gene: TRBV28; CDR3 protein: CATRVLANYGYTF
clone size: NA; CDR3 length: 16; V gene: TRBV7-2; CDR3 protein: CASSLGVGAGGWTQYF
clone size: once; CDR3 length: 16; V gene: TRBV12-3/TRBV12-4; CDR3 protein: CASSLAAERFPYEQFF
clone size: few; CDR3 length: 15; V gene: TRBV11-1; CDR3 protein: CASSIRGTVDNEQFF
clone size: NA; CDR3 length: 14; V gene: TRBV15; CDR3 protein: CATQIFRDRGEQYF
clone size: NA; CDR3 length: 12; V gene: TRBV12-3/TRBV12-4; CDR3 protein: CASSRQIGEQFF
clone size: many; CDR3 length: 13; V gene: TRBV29-1; CDR3 protein: CSVGRDTTDTQYF
clone size: few; CDR3 length: 18; V gene: TRBV9; CDR3 protein: CASSVGGASELIGAEQFF
clone size: few; CDR3 length: 14; V gene: TRBV29-1; CDR3 protein: CSVPSGAEETEAFF
clone size: few; CDR3 length: 18; V gene: TRBV4-3; CDR3 protein: CASSQDLRGGSGNQPQHF
clone size: NA; CDR3 length: 15; V gene: TRBV4-3; CDR3 protein: CASSQDWGSVNEQFF
clone size: few; CDR3 length: 15; V gene: TRBV20-1; CDR3 protein: CSAPNRGQTNYGYTF
clone size: NA; CDR3 length: 15; V gene: TRBV7-3; CDR3 protein: CASSSSRARRTEAFF
clone size: NA; CDR3 length: 15; V gene: TRBV11-3; CDR3 protein: CASSLDQGRGKTQYF
clone size: NA; CDR3 length: 12; V gene: TRBV14; CDR3 protein: CASSQRAGKAFF
clone size: NA; CDR3 length: 14; V gene: TRBV11-2; CDR3 protein: CASSLAWTYSEQYF
clone size: once; CDR3 length: 17; V gene: TRBV28; CDR3 protein: CASRTDLGEGRSNEQFF
clone size: many; CDR3 length: 13; V gene: TRBV29-1; CDR3 protein: CSVESPSTDTQYF
clone size: NA; CDR3 length: 11; V gene: TRBV7-2; CDR3 protein: CASLTGAYYTF
clone size: few; CDR3 length: 14; V gene: TRBV12-3/TRBV12-4; CDR3 protein: CASTLDGPNEKLFF
clone size: NA; CDR3 length: 14; V gene: TRBV7-2; CDR3 protein: CASSLPGVIETQYF
clone size: once; CDR3 length: 16; V gene: TRBV4-3; CDR3 protein: CASSRSYQTGAQPQHF
clone size: NA; CDR3 length: 15; V gene: TRBV5-1; CDR3 protein: CASSLEGQGFNEQYF
clone size: few; CDR3 length: 16; V gene: TRBV9; CDR3 protein: CASSARDYLMTDTQYF